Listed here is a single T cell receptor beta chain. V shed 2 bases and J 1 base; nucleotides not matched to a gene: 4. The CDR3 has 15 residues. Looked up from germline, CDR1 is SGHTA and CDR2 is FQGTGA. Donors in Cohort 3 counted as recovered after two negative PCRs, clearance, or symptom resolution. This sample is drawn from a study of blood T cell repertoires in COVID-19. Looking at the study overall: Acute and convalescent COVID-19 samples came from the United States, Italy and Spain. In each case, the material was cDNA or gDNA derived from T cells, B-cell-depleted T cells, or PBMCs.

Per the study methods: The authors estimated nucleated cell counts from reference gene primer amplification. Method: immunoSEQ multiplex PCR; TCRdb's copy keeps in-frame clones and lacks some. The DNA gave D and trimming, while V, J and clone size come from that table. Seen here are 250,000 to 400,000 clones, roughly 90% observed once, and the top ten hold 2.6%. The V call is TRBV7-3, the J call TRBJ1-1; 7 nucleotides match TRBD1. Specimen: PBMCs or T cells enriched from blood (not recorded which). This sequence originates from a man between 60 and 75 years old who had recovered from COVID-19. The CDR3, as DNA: TGTGCCAGCAGCTTACAGGGACAGCCGAACACTGAAGCTTTCTTT. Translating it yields CASSLQGQPNTEAFF.